The clone carrying this T cell receptor (beta chain) was seen at least ten times. Its target is unknown. Using its own MiXCR run on the reads, TCRdb lists one record per CDR3 protein. This sample has 400,000 to 550,000 distinct CDR3 sequences, with approximately 11% found just once. These data belong to a study of T cell repertoires in cytomegalovirus infection. Study in general: Indications came from public TCR beta signatures; they pointed to CMV infection and to a matching HLA type. Study outcomes and limitations: CMV-specific HLA-C-restricted TCR beta clonotypes dominated the ex vivo response. Of the TCR beta families, the public ones yielded a cumulative frequency that identified carriers of CMV plus the relevant HLA.

CDR1 and CDR2 (germline): MNHNS, SASEGT. This CDR3 comprises 11 residues. The V end was cut by 3 bases, the J end by 4 bases, with 3 bases between. The sequencing input was PBMCs. The J gene is TRBJ1-2, the V gene TRBV6-1; D gene ambiguous. This sequence originates from a human donor in good health (CMV status not recorded). Some clones in this sample may be carry-over from other donors' samples. CDR3 nucleotide sequence: TGTGCCAGCAGTGATAGCTATGGCTACACCTTC. This sequence encodes CASSDSYGYTF.